These T cell receptor beta chains were read from a single sample in a study of CD8 T cells in Susac syndrome. One entry per CDR3 protein results from TCRdb running MiXCR on the immunoSEQ multiplex PCR reads. The data show more than 100,000 distinct CDR3 sequences, with around 80% seen just once and around 0.5% held by the top ten. Sequences were obtained from CD8+ T cells from PBMCs. The receptors stem from a human donor with multiple sclerosis. The CDR3 runs from the conserved cysteine through the conserved F or W. Fields, in order: V gene, CDR3 protein.

TRBV19 | CASSVGQAFHNEQFF
TRBV6-1 | CASSPRDRVNTEAFF
TRBV4-1 | CASSLSTGGTDTQYF
TRBV19 | CASWGPPADTQYF
TRBV19 | CASRSRQTDTQYF
TRBV7-8 | CASTSDPGWTEAFF
TRBV11-2 | CASSLVVYTEAFF
TRBV28 | CASSSLWTSGPSTDTQYF
TRBV28 | CASIGETGELFF
TRBV27 | CASSLLAGSSYNEQFF
TRBV20-1 | CSARFTLQGPGEKLFF
TRBV27 | CASSLLGGSGNTIYF
TRBV19 | CASSIGLIEAFF
TRBV19 | CASSISGYSYNEQFF
TRBV4-1 | CASSQALGKYNEQFF